This T cell receptor beta chain was identified in a study of blood T cell repertoires in COVID-19. At the level of the study: Collection of acute and convalescent COVID-19 samples took place in the United States, Italy and Spain. Nucleic acid was either cDNA or gDNA, and it came from T cells, B-cell-depleted T cells, or PBMCs.

The CDR3 contains 15 residues. J lost 3 bases, V lost 6 bases, and 9 bases had no gene match. Per germline, CDR1 MNHEY and CDR2 SVGEGT. Per the original methods: Amplification of reference gene primers was used by the study to estimate nucleated cell counts. TCRdb keeps only in-frame clones here, not all; method: immunoSEQ multiplex PCR. The DNA was the basis for D and trimming; V, J and clone size are from that table. The sample has fewer than 300,000 clones, roughly 85% seen once. This sequence was found in a woman in her 70s with active or convalescent COVID-19. Sequenced: peripheral blood. The V call is TRBV6-2 or TRBV6-3, the J call TRBJ2-5; 8 bases are a match to TRBD1. The CDR3 nucleotides are TGTGCCAGCAGCTGGGGCAGGGGGCGGAAAGAGACCCAGTACTTC. This sequence encodes CASSWGRGRKETQYF.